The 9 T cell receptor beta chains below were found in one sample sequenced in a study of blood T cell repertoires in COVID-19. Sequencing was performed with immunoSEQ multiplex PCR; in TCRdb, only in-frame clones are kept and a portion is missing. The sample shows 40,000 to 50,000 clones, about nine tenths of them seen only once. Sequencing input: peripheral blood. These receptors all stem from a human donor in a cohort sampled during active COVID-19.

The chain is built from TRBV28 and TRBJ1-5; 8 bases match TRBD1. CDR1 MDHEN and CDR2 SYDVKM come from the germline V gene. This CDR3 is 14 amino acids long. V lost 1 base to trimming and J lost 6 bases; unmatched junction nucleotides: 2. Written as DNA, the CDR3 is TGTGCCAGCAGTTTATTCCAGGGGGCTCAGCCCCAGCATTTT. Residues: CASSLFQGAQPQHF.

The V and J genes are TRBV7-3 and TRBJ2-5; D is unclear. CDR1 is SGHTA and CDR2 is FQGTGA in the germline V gene. Trimming removed 1 base from V and 5 bases from J, with 8 bases in between. The CDR3 is 13 residues long. The CDR3 region has the DNA TGTGCCAGCAGCTTAATAAGCGATGAGACCCAGTACTTC. This encodes CASSLISDETQYF.

The J gene is TRBJ1-1, the V gene TRBV6-5, with TRBD1 matching over 10 bases. This CDR3 spans 15 amino acids. Trimming at V came to 2 bases and at J to 1 base, leaving 1 base not matched to a gene. Germline CDR1 is MNHEY and CDR2 is SVGAGI. The CDR3 here is CASSYGDRGNTEAFF. The CDR3 nucleotides read TGTGCCAGCAGTTACGGGGACAGGGGGAACACTGAAGCTTTCTTT.

This chain joins TRBV10-3 and TRBJ1-1; possibly TRBD1 for D (5 bases). The CDR3 covers 16 residues. From germline, CDR1 is ENHRY and CDR2 SYGVKD. The V and J ends lost 2 bases and 0 bases respectively, with 13 bases between them. In nucleotides, the CDR3 is TGTGCCATCAGTGAGGGGCCGGCAGGGCTGAACACTGAAGCTTTCTTT. Protein: CAISEGPAGLNTEAFF.

This chain uses TRBV30 with TRBJ1-5; D not resolved. Germline assignment: CDR1 GTSNPN and CDR2 SVGIG (reference sequence). V gave up 2 bases and J gave up 3 bases, with 8 bases separating them. This CDR3 has 13 amino acids. The CDR3 DNA sequence: TGTGCCTGGAGTCAAGAGGACAATCAGCCCCAGCATTTT. This encodes CAWSQEDNQPQHF.

The rearrangement joins TRBV11-2 to TRBJ2-7; TRBD1 matches at 8 bases. The ends lost 8 bases at V and 1 base at J; junction bases unmatched: 1. The germline V gene encodes CDR1 SGHAT and CDR2 FQNNGV. The CDR3 extends over 12 amino acids. CDR3 loop: CASGQGSYEQYV. In nucleotides, the CDR3 is TGTGCCAGCGGACAGGGATCCTACGAGCAGTACGTC.

This clone has a single count. The chain links TRBV4-1 to TRBJ2-7; 8 bases are shared with TRBD2. The CDR3 is 16 residues long. J was trimmed by 0 bases and V by 4 bases; bases with no gene match: 8. Per the germline V gene, CDR1 is MGHRA and CDR2 is YSYEKL. CDR3 nucleotides: TGCGCCAGCAGCCGACAAACTAGCGGACACTCCTACGAGCAGTACTTC. Amino acid sequence: CASSRQTSGHSYEQYF.

V and J are TRBV7-9 and TRBJ2-7, with 10 bases aligning to TRBD1. CDR3 length equals 14 residues. Germline V CDR1 and CDR2: SEHNR, FQNEAQ (reference sequence). V shed 5 bases, J shed 6 bases, and the junction held 7 bases outside the gene matches. In nucleotides, the CDR3 is TGTGCCAGCAGCGGACAGGGGGATTACGGCGAGCAGTACTTC. It translates to CASSGQGDYGEQYF.

V gene TRBV28 combines with J gene TRBJ1-5, with 8 bases aligning to TRBD1. Germline V gene lookup returns CDR1 MDHEN and CDR2 SYDVKM. There are 16 residues in the CDR3. Trimming cost V 5 bases and J 4 bases; bases outside gene matches: 10. The CDR3: CASSLSGQGWNQPQHF. The CDR3 DNA follows: TGTGCCAGCAGTCTCTCCGGACAGGGATGGAATCAGCCCCAGCATTTT.